Following are 10 T cell receptor beta chains from one sample sequenced in a study of blood T cell repertoires in COVID-19. TCRdb's table, derived via immunoSEQ multiplex PCR, lists solely in-frame clones and lacks some. The top ten clones hold 3% to 4% of a sample with some 130,000 clones, under 95% of them seen once. Sequenced: peripheral blood. Receptors originate from a man aged 45-65 years with active COVID-19.

The genes are TRBV11-2 and TRBJ2-7, with D uncertain. CDR1 is SGHAT and CDR2 is FQNNGV in the germline V gene. The ends were cut back, 1 base at V and 2 bases at J, with 12 bases in the middle. The CDR3 is 15 residues long. The CDR3 coding sequence is TGTGCCAGCAGCTTAGTCCATGATTCGGCCTACGAGCAGTACGTC. Amino acids: CASSLVHDSAYEQYV.

The chain uses TRBV9 and TRBJ2-3; weak D call: TRBD1 (5 bases). The CDR3 consists of 18 residues. Trimming stripped 0 bases from V and 0 bases from J, with 17 bases between. The germline V gene encodes CDR1 SGDLS and CDR2 YYNGEE. The CDR3 sequence: CASSVGRGWRSSTDTQYF. The CDR3 nucleotides read TGTGCCAGCAGCGTAGGAAGGGGATGGCGTTCTAGCACAGATACGCAGTATTTT.

This chain links TRBV7-6 with TRBJ2-7, with TRBD1 identical over 7 bases. The germline V gene has CDR1 SGHVS and CDR2 FNYEAQ. V trimming: 5 bases; J trimming: 3 bases; junction bases outside the gene matches: 4. The CDR3 is 13 residues long. CDR3 DNA sequence: TGTGCCAGCAGCCCAACAGGGGTCTACGAGCAGTACTTC. The encoded protein is CASSPTGVYEQYF.

The chain carries TRBV11-2 and TRBJ1-2; D gene uncertain. Germline-derived CDR1 and CDR2 are SGHAT and FQNNGV. V lost 0 bases and J 0 bases, leaving 11 bases between the germline ends. The CDR3 sequence is 16 residues long. The CDR3 DNA sequence: TGTGCCAGCAGCTTAGATCCGACTAGAGCTAACTATGGCTACACCTTC. This gives the protein CASSLDPTRANYGYTF.

The chain has TRBV13 and TRBJ1-1, with a tentative D call TRBD1 (6 bases). The V and J ends lost 5 bases and 0 bases respectively, with 13 bases between them. The V gene's germline CDR1 is PRHDT and CDR2 FYEKMQ (reference sequence). This CDR3 has 15 residues. The chain's CDR3 is CASSPRGQMNTEAFF. The CDR3 region has the DNA TGTGCCAGCAGCCCCCGAGGACAGATGAACACTGAAGCTTTCTTT.

This chain joins TRBV5-6 and TRBJ2-2; TRBD1 might be the D (6 bases). This CDR3 has 14 amino acids. Per germline, CDR1 SGHDT and CDR2 YYEEEE. Trimming stripped 3 bases from V and 4 bases from J, with 10 bases between. DNA of the CDR3: TGTGCCAGCAGCTCCACAGGGCGCACCGGGGAGCTGTTTTTT. This gives the protein CASSSTGRTGELFF.

The rearrangement uses TRBV6-5 and TRBJ2-1, with 9 bases that match TRBD1. Germline CDR1 is MNHEY and CDR2 is SVGAGI. With 8 bases clipped from V and 7 bases from J, the junction kept 12 bases outside the gene matches. CDR3 length: 15 amino acids. For the CDR3, the DNA is TGTGCCAGCCGCCCCCTAAGGACAGGGGAAAATGAGCAGTTCTTC. It yields the protein CASRPLRTGENEQFF.

J is TRBJ1-2 and V is TRBV24-1; D might be TRBD1 (5 bases). The V and J ends lost 2 bases and 5 bases respectively, with 11 bases between them. The germline V gene has CDR1 KGHDR and CDR2 SFDVKD. The CDR3 contains 14 residues. CDR3: CATSDSLQEYGYTF. In DNA, the CDR3 is TGTGCCACCAGTGATTCACTACAGGAATATGGCTACACCTTC.

The chain combines TRBV18 with TRBJ1-3, with no clear D. This CDR3 is 16 amino acids long. V was shortened by 5 bases and J by 0 bases, with 14 bases between the two germline ends. Germline values: CDR1 KGHSH, CDR2 LQKENI. CDR3 residues: CASSRSQQSSGNTIYF. The CDR3 coding sequence is TGTGCCAGCTCAAGGTCACAGCAAAGCTCTGGAAACACCATATATTTT. Full variable domain (missing parts from reference TRBV18 and TRBJ1-3): NAGVMQNPRHLVRRRGQEARLRCSPMKGHSHVYWYRQLPEEGLKFMVYLQKENIIDESGMPKERFSAEFPKEGPSILRIQQVVRGDSAAYFCASSRSQQSSGNTIYFGEGSWLTVV.

The CDR3 nucleotides read TGTGCCAGCAGCCAAGAGGAACTTTACAGGGCTGGGGCCAACGTCCTGACTTTC. Its protein product is CASSQEELYRAGANVLTF. V gene TRBV3-1 (or the pseudogene TRBV3-2) combines with J gene TRBJ2-6, with a possible D match to TRBD1 (6 bases). Germline loops: CDR1 LGHDT, CDR2 YNNKEL (reference sequence). This CDR3 has 18 residues. Trimming removed 0 bases from V and 2 bases from J, with 14 bases in between.